This T cell receptor (beta chain) is drawn from a study of blood T cell repertoires in COVID-19. Study in general: Sources were T cells, B-cell-depleted T cells, or PBMCs; the material itself was cDNA or gDNA.

The assay was immunoSEQ multiplex PCR, and TCRdb's table has in-frame clones only and misses some. There are 150,000 to 250,000 clones in the sample; around 80% occur only once, and 6.9% lies in the top ten. J gave up 9 bases and V 6 bases, and 16 bases lay outside the gene matches. The germline V gene has CDR1 MDHEN and CDR2 SYDVKM. There are 17 residues in the CDR3. The sample was peripheral blood. The clonotype comes from a human donor with acute or convalescent COVID-19. The donor label of this sample is uncertain. This rearrangement joins TRBV28 to TRBJ2-3; TRBD2 agrees at 12 bases. The CDR3 protein is CASSPRETSGGPRTQYF. Written as DNA, the CDR3 is TGTGCCAGCAGCCCAAGGGAGACTAGCGGGGGACCGCGGACGCAGTATTTT.